This TCR beta chain was recovered during a study of blood T cell repertoires in COVID-19 (dated by TCRdb to about 2020). At the level of the whole study: Samples covering the acute and convalescent phases of COVID-19 were provided by collaborators in the United States, Italy and Spain. Subjects who had been exposed to COVID-19, were actively infected with it, or had recovered from it provided the deeply sampled blood TCRbeta repertoires that made up the dataset. The sample metadata nearly always contained a de-identified subject ID, COVID-19 status, age in years and sex. The material from the prospective study consisted of cDNA or gDNA derived from T cells, B-cell-depleted T cells, or PBMCs. Where available, HLA class I and class II types were taken from metadata supplied by the sample provider and were not determined by assay-based typing. The repertoires were released in a freely available public database meant as a resource for research on the immune response to SARS-CoV-2. The samples were drawn from the first 160 participants of the ongoing ImmuneRACE study and from 950 to 1,500 subjects provided by 6 global collaborators.

The immunoSEQ Assay, a bias-controlled multiplex PCR, was used to amplify TCRbeta CDR3 regions from genomic DNA. The authors processed their data as follows. The number of nucleated cells in each sample was estimated by amplification of reference gene primers within the assay. To quantify the absolute abundance of each unique TCRbeta CDR3 rearrangement, sequence reads were collapsed and filtered. Productive Simpson clonality was computed per sample as the square root of Simpson's diversity index over productive rearrangements. The table was pulled from immuneACCESS by TCRdb, which kept in-frame rearrangements only. Such tables lose some clones; where checked, under half of the loss comes from unresolved V genes, and the rest has no known cause. The D gene and trimming were derived from the DNA, and the V and J assignments and clone size from that table. This sample has fewer than 200,000 clones in its table, and about 85% of those were observed once. Together, the top ten hold about 1.2% of the sample.

Samples from volunteer blood donors who had recovered from COVID-19 were contributed by a second Seattle source. Each collaborating institution followed its own protocols to collect whole blood in K2EDTA tubes. Collaborator samples were shipped for TCRbeta analysis as frozen whole blood, isolated PBMCs, or DNA extracted from either sample type. As to this clone: Its recognized antigen is unknown. Base qualities are not provided; no much larger clone lies one nucleotide away.

Its CDR3 holds 18 amino acids, cysteine through phenylalanine. Solely the CDR3 DNA is kept, with 54 bases framed from the first base. Via the germline V gene, CDR1 is SGHAT and CDR2 FQNNGV. V is pruned by 1 base and J by 5 bases, leaving 8 bases of the junction without a gene match. The full study reports these points: The amount of clinical and demographic metadata varied by source and participant and was provided uncurated.

The chain couples TRBV11-2 to TRBJ2-1, with 13 bases aligning to TRBD2. The clonotype originates from a man aged 60-69 years who had recovered from COVID-19. Sequenced: peripheral blood. DNA sequence: TGTGCCAGCAGCTTAGGTTCCGCCGGGACTAGCGGGAACAATGAGCAGTTCTTC. Its protein reads: CASSLGSAGTSGNNEQFF.